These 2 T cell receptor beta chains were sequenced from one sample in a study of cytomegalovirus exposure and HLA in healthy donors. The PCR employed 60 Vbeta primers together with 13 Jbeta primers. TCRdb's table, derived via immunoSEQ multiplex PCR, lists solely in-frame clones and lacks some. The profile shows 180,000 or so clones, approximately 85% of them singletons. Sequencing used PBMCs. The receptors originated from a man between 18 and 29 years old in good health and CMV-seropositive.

The CDR3 loop is CASSTQGASTGELFF. CDR3 nucleotides: TGTGCCAGCAGCACACAGGGGGCGAGCACCGGGGAGCTGTTTTTT. The chain links TRBV9 to TRBJ2-2; 9 bases are a match to TRBD1. Unmatched junction bases numbered 5, after V lost 4 bases and J lost 4 bases. The germline CDR1 and CDR2 sequences are SGDLS and YYNGEE. CDR3 length: 15 amino acids.

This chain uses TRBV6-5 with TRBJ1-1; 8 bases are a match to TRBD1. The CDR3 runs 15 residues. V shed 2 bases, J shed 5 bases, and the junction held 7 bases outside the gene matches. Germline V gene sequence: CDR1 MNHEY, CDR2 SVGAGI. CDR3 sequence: CASSYRLGQGTEAFF. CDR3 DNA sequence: TGTGCCAGCAGTTACCGATTAGGACAGGGTACTGAAGCTTTCTTT.